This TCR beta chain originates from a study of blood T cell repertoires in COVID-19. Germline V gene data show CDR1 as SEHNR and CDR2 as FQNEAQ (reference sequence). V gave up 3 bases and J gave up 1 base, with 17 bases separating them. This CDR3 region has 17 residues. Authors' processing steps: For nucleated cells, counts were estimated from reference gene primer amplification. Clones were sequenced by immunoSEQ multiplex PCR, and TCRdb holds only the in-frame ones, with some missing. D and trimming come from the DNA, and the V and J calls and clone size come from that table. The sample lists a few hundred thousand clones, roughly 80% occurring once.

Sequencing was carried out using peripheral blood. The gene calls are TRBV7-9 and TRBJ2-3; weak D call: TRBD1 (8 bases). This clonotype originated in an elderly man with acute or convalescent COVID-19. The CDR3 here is CASSFTGGGRGTDTQYF. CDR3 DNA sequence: TGTGCCAGCAGCTTTACAGGGGGAGGGAGGGGCACAGATACGCAGTATTTT.